This passage covers 25 T cell receptor beta chains from one sample sequenced in a study of T-cell reconstitution after alpha-beta-depleted transplantation in children. During its preparation, the TCRbeta library received unique molecular identifiers. TCRdb redid the calling of the PCR reads with MiXCR, one entry per CDR3 protein. The table has hundreds of thousands of distinct CDR3 sequences, approximately 16% seen once. The material was PBMCs from the stem cell graft donor, obtained from the stem cell graft. These receptors were collected from a human donor who donated a stem cell graft to a child with acute myeloid leukemia.

The sample holds a few counts of this clonotype. The rearrangement links TRBV7-2 to TRBJ2-1; 12 bases agree with TRBD1. The ends lost 5 bases at V and 8 bases at J; junction bases unmatched: 10. Germline values: CDR1 SGHTA, CDR2 FQGNSA. The CDR3 is 16 residues long. CDR3 residues: CASSPGPGTGGDEQFF. The CDR3 DNA sequence: TGTGCCAGCAGCCCGGGTCCCGGGACAGGGGGCGATGAGCAGTTCTTC.

The V gene is TRBV7-2, the J gene TRBJ2-7; the match to TRBD2 covers 11 bases. The CDR3 has 19 amino acids. CDR1 and CDR2 from the germline V gene are SGHTA and FQGNSA. V was clipped by 4 bases and J by 3 bases; unmatched bases: 17. The CDR3 DNA sequence: TGTGCCAGCAGCTCTAGCCTAAGTACTAGCGGGAGACGACTCTACGAGCAGTACTTC. Its protein product is CASSSSLSTSGRRLYEQYF.

The chain employs TRBV6-2 or TRBV6-3 and TRBJ2-7; D possibly corresponds to TRBD1 (6 bases). Germline V gene lookup returns CDR1 MNHEY and CDR2 SVGEGT. The CDR3 is made up of 14 amino acids. V was cut by 4 bases and J by 2 bases, with 12 bases left in between. The CDR3, as DNA: TGTGCCAGCAGTTCCCCGACAGGCACCTACGAGCAGTACTTC. Translated: CASSSPTGTYEQYF.

In the case of this clonotype: A much larger clone differs by one base, so this may be a read error. The rearrangement uses TRBV27 and TRBJ2-7; D might be TRBD2 (5 bases). V lost 5 bases to trimming and J lost 6 bases, with 14 bases between them. The CDR3 contains 13 residues. Per germline, CDR1 MNHEY and CDR2 SMNVEV (reference sequence). CDR3 sequence: CASSPRRGFEQYV. CDR3 coding DNA: TGTGCCAGCAGTCCTCGGAGAGGGTTCGAGCAGTACGTC.

The chain links TRBV2 to TRBJ2-7; D ambiguous. Germline CDR1 is SNHLY and CDR2 is FYNNEI. CDR3 length: 13 amino acids. V lost 7 bases and J lost 3, with 13 bases in between. Written as DNA, the CDR3 is TGTGCCAGCAACCCGCAGCCCGTCTACGAGCAGTACTTC. This encodes CASNPQPVYEQYF.

A few counts support this clonotype. CDR3 DNA sequence: TGTGCCACCAGGCAGGGAGAGACCCAGTACTTC. Translated: CATRQGETQYF. The chain joins TRBV24-1 to TRBJ2-5, with D possibly TRBD1 on 5 matching bases. Germline values: CDR1 KGHDR, CDR2 SFDVKD. CDR3 length: 11 residues. Trimming removed 7 bases from V and 4 bases from J, with 6 bases in between.

The genes are TRBV28 and TRBJ2-7; D may correspond to TRBD1 or TRBD2 (6 bases each). The CDR3 loop spans 15 amino acids. Germline-derived CDR1 and CDR2 are MDHEN and SYDVKM. V was trimmed by 6 bases and J by 4 bases, leaving 19 bases between them. CDR3 in amino acids: CASRPGLRGGYEQYV. The CDR3 DNA follows: TGTGCCAGCAGGCCGGGACTCAGGGGCGGGTACGAGCAGTACGTC.

This clonotype has at least ten counts. V usage is TRBV9 and J usage is TRBJ2-3, with D maybe TRBD2 (5 bases). From germline, CDR1 is SGDLS and CDR2 YYNGEE. The CDR3 has 13 amino acids. V gave up 5 bases and J gave up 6 bases, with 13 bases separating them. CDR3 DNA: TGTGCCAGCAGTGTGTTGGACTGGGATACGCAGTATTTT. Protein: CASSVLDWDTQYF.

This clonotype was observed a handful of times. The chain employs TRBV5-5 and TRBJ1-1; weak D call: TRBD1 (5 bases). This CDR3 comprises 15 residues. V was pared by 4 bases and J by 1 base, with 14 bases between. CDR1 is SGHKS, CDR2 YYEKEE, per germline (reference sequence). CDR3 sequence (DNA): TGTGCCAGCAGCCCGAGGGGCTTAGCGAACACTGAAGCTTTCTTT. The encoded protein is CASSPRGLANTEAFF.

The rearrangement joins TRBV7-9 to TRBJ2-7, with 10 nucleotides matching TRBD1. Germline assignment: CDR1 SEHNR and CDR2 FQNEAQ (reference sequence). The CDR3 is 15 amino acids. V lost 5 bases, J lost 6 bases, and 10 bases stayed unmatched. DNA for the CDR3: TGTGCCAGCAGCGGAGCTCGGGACAGGGGCCTCGAGCAGTACTTC. As protein: CASSGARDRGLEQYF.

Many counts were recorded for this clonotype. This chain links TRBV6-5 with TRBJ2-1; possible D gene TRBD2, 5 bases. The CDR3 loop spans 15 amino acids. V was shortened by 2 bases and J by 7 bases, with 15 bases between the two germline ends. Germline V gene data show CDR1 as MNHEY and CDR2 as SVGAGI. CDR3 residues: CASSYGHDYGNEQFF. CDR3 DNA: TGTGCCAGCAGTTACGGTCATGACTATGGGAATGAGCAGTTCTTC.

This clonotype was recorded many times. The chain carries TRBV7-9 and TRBJ2-7; perhaps D is TRBD1 or TRBD2 (5 bases each). Trimming took 0 bases from V and 0 from J, leaving 6 bases between them. CDR1 is SEHNR, CDR2 FQNEAQ, per germline (reference sequence). CDR3 size: 14 residues. CDR3: CASSLAGDSYEQYF. CDR3 in DNA: TGTGCCAGCAGCTTAGCGGGGGACTCCTACGAGCAGTACTTC.

The chain joins TRBV4-2 to TRBJ1-1; 8 bases map to TRBD1. The ends lost 0 bases at V and 4 bases at J; junction bases unmatched: 10. CDR1 is LGHNA and CDR2 is YNFKEQ in the germline V gene. The CDR3 loop spans 17 amino acids. CDR3 amino acids: CASSQDPNRGEVTEAFF. In DNA form, the CDR3 reads TGTGCCAGCAGCCAAGACCCAAACAGGGGGGAGGTCACTGAAGCTTTCTTT.

The table lists this clonotype with many counts. The rearrangement uses TRBV7-2 and TRBJ1-2; D unclear. The ends were cut back, 4 bases at V and 2 bases at J, with 17 bases in the middle. From germline, CDR1 is SGHTA and CDR2 FQGNSA. The CDR3 has 16 amino acids. The CDR3 loop is CASSSTYQSRNYGYTF. CDR3 nucleotide sequence: TGTGCCAGCAGCTCGACCTATCAGAGCCGGAACTATGGCTACACCTTC.

This rearrangement joins TRBV11-2 to TRBJ1-1; 7 nucleotides match TRBD1. Germline CDR1 and CDR2: SGHAT and FQNNGV. This CDR3 has 15 residues. J lost 2 bases, V lost 5 bases, and 8 bases had no gene match. The CDR3: CASSPFNRGNTEAFF. The CDR3 nucleotides are TGTGCCAGCAGCCCGTTTAACAGGGGCAACACTGAAGCTTTCTTT.

This chain joins TRBV5-1 and TRBJ1-2, with 8 bases fitting TRBD1. The CDR3 is 16 residues long. From germline, CDR1 is SGHRS and CDR2 YFSETQ. J lost 3 bases, V lost 1 base, and 8 bases had no gene match. CDR3 in amino acids: CASSLSQGARYYGYTF. The CDR3 DNA follows: TGCGCCAGCAGCTTGTCCCAGGGGGCGCGGTACTATGGCTACACCTTC.

The V call is TRBV6-5, the J call TRBJ2-7, with 7 bases fitting TRBD1. This CDR3 contains 14 residues. V dropped 2 bases and J dropped 2; count of bases not matched to a gene: 3. Germline assignment: CDR1 MNHEY and CDR2 SVGAGI. The CDR3 spells CASSYDRAAYEQYF. In DNA form, the CDR3 reads TGTGCCAGCAGTTACGACAGGGCCGCCTACGAGCAGTACTTC.

The chain employs TRBV7-9 and TRBJ2-2, with D perhaps assigned TRBD1 or TRBD2 (5 bases each). Germline V gene data show CDR1 as SEHNR and CDR2 as FQNEAQ (reference sequence). Trimming took off 5 bases at V and 7 bases at J, with 11 bases between the two ends. CDR3 length equals 13 residues. The CDR3 protein is CASSSQGVGELFF. The CDR3 DNA is TGTGCCAGCAGCAGTCAGGGAGTCGGGGAGCTGTTTTTT.

This clonotype was counted between two and nine times. The V and J genes are TRBV20-1 and TRBJ1-6; D uncertain. Trimming left V 0 bases short and J 6 bases short, with 6 bases between. This CDR3 contains 13 residues. Germline V gene data show CDR1 as DFQATT and CDR2 as SNEGSKA (reference sequence). CDR3 bases: TGCAGTGCTAGAGAGAACAGTAATTCACCCCTCCACTTT. Its translation is CSARENSNSPLHF.

This rearrangement joins TRBV11-1 to TRBJ2-3; D tentatively reads TRBD1 or TRBD2 (5 bases each). V was pared by 4 bases and J by 2 bases, with 22 bases between. Germline-derived CDR1 and CDR2 are SGHAT and FQDESV (reference sequence). This CDR3 comprises 18 residues. The CDR3 spells CASSSGTGFPGTTDTQYF. In DNA, the CDR3 is TGTGCCAGCAGCTCCGGGACCGGGTTTCCGGGAACCACAGATACGCAGTATTTT.

This clonotype was recorded a few times. The chain has TRBV4-3 and TRBJ2-7; perhaps TRBD1 as D (6 bases). The germline V and J ends were trimmed by 0 bases and 2 bases, with 11 bases remaining between them. This CDR3 region has 15 residues. The germline CDR1 and CDR2 sequences are LGHNA and YSLEER. For the CDR3, the DNA is TGCGCCAGCAGCCAAGATCGGGACAACGCCTACGAGCAGTACTTC. Translated: CASSQDRDNAYEQYF.

This clonotype was counted many times. V usage is TRBV10-3 and J usage is TRBJ1-1; D unclear. V was pared by 3 bases and J by 5 bases, with 4 bases between. Germline loops: CDR1 ENHRY, CDR2 SYGVKD. The CDR3 runs 11 residues. This CDR3 reads CAISEGTEAFF. Written as DNA, the CDR3 is TGTGCCATCAGTGAAGGGACTGAAGCTTTCTTT.

This clonotype was counted between two and nine times. CDR3 protein: CASTPMASTDTQYF. The CDR3 DNA sequence: TGTGCCAGCACCCCGATGGCGAGCACAGATACGCAGTATTTT. The chain joins TRBV12-3 or TRBV12-4 to TRBJ2-3; D uncertain. The CDR3 loop spans 14 amino acids. V lost 7 bases, J lost 0 bases, and 11 bases lay in between.

This clonotype was seen ten or more times. V and J are TRBV20-1 and TRBJ2-7, with 9 nucleotides matching TRBD1. Germline CDR1 is DFQATT and CDR2 is SNEGSKA (reference sequence). Trimming at V came to 6 bases and at J to 5 bases, leaving 8 bases not matched to a gene. The CDR3 extends over 13 amino acids. This CDR3 is CSAKGTGKDEQYF. The CDR3 DNA follows: TGCAGTGCCAAAGGGACAGGGAAGGACGAGCAGTACTTC.

In its sample, this clonotype was seen a few times. V usage is TRBV28 and J usage is TRBJ2-7; 7 nucleotides line up with TRBD2. The CDR3 has 14 residues. Trimming cost V 5 bases and J 5 bases; bases outside gene matches: 9. The germline CDR1 and CDR2 sequences are MDHEN and SYDVKM. The CDR3 sequence: CASSPLGGSDEQYV. CDR3 bases: TGTGCCAGCAGTCCTCTGGGGGGGAGCGACGAGCAGTACGTC.